This passage covers 9 T cell receptor beta chains from one sample sequenced in a study of blood T cell repertoires in COVID-19 (dated by TCRdb to 2020 to 2021). Receptor libraries were prepared by the immunoSEQ multiplex PCR assay. TCRdb obtained this table from immuneACCESS and retained in-frame rearrangements with V and J assigned. These tables miss some clones; where compared with another copy, unresolved V genes account for less than half of the shortfall, and the remainder is unexplained. The sample table holds approximately 150,000 clones, of which just over 85% were seen once. Around 3.3% of the sample is taken by the ten largest. Source material: peripheral blood. The receptors originated from a man between 70 and 80 years old with acute or convalescent COVID-19.

A few counts support this clone. The CDR3 DNA is TGTGCCAGCAGTTACTCGAGTCCCACTGAAGCTTTCTTT. Translated: CASSYSSPTEAFF. The chain couples TRBV6-5 to TRBJ1-1, with D unclear. Trimming removed 0 bases at V and 4 bases at J, with 6 bases between. CDR3 size: 13 residues. The germline gives CDR1 MNHEY, CDR2 SVGAGI.

The V call is TRBV4-3, the J call TRBJ1-4; TRBD1 matches 8 bases. The CDR3 is made up of 16 amino acids. J lost 8 bases, V lost 0 bases, and 8 bases had no gene match. Germline V lookup: CDR1 LGHNA, CDR2 YSLEER. The CDR3 region is CASSQDVGTGPEKLFF. The CDR3 bases are TGCGCCAGCAGCCAAGATGTAGGGACAGGCCCAGAAAAACTGTTTTTT.

The genes are TRBV11-2 and TRBJ2-2, with D unclear. The CDR3 consists of 16 residues. Germline V CDR1 and CDR2: SGHAT, FQNNGV. The V and J ends lost 2 bases and 1 base respectively, with 11 bases between them. The CDR3: CASSLRSSLNTGELFF. In DNA, the CDR3 is TGTGCCAGCAGCTTAAGATCGAGCTTGAACACCGGGGAGCTGTTTTTT.

The genes are TRBV2 and TRBJ1-2, with D hard to call. V lost 2 bases and J 3 bases, leaving 16 bases between the germline ends. The CDR3 is made up of 16 amino acids. Germline CDR1 and CDR2: SNHLY and FYNNEI. CDR3 sequence (DNA): TGTGCCAGCAGTGAATGGAGGGCGCGAATCGACTATGGCTACACCTTC. Translating gives CASSEWRARIDYGYTF.

The gene calls are TRBV29-1 and TRBJ1-1; perhaps TRBD1 as D (5 bases). Germline V CDR1 and CDR2: SQVTM, ANQGSEA. V lost 1 base to trimming and J lost 5 bases, with 23 bases between them. The CDR3 length is 17 residues. The CDR3 DNA follows: TGCAGCGTTGAAGGTTCAGCCCGGGACTTAAAAGTGACTGAAGCTTTCTTT. Translating gives CSVEGSARDLKVTEAFF.

The chain has TRBV28 and TRBJ2-7; TRBD1 matches at 8 bases. The junction had 7 bases not matched to a gene; V was cut back by 4 bases and J by 2 bases. The CDR3 consists of 15 residues. Germline V gives CDR1 MDHEN, CDR2 SYDVKM. CDR3 in DNA: TGTGCCAGCAGTTCCCACCGGGACAGGCCCTACGAGCAGTACTTC. It translates to CASSSHRDRPYEQYF.

The V and J genes are TRBV19 and TRBJ2-7, with TRBD2 matching 8 bases. The CDR3 has 17 residues. J was trimmed by 3 bases and V by 1 base; bases with no gene match: 11. CDR1 LNHDA and CDR2 SQIVND come from the germline V gene (reference sequence). Here the CDR3 DNA reads TGTGCCAGTAGTATAGCGCTGGGTGCGGGAGGTCTCTACGAGCAGTACTTC. Translated, it gives CASSIALGAGGLYEQYF.

The chain is built from TRBV9 and TRBJ2-6, with D possibly being TRBD2 (5 bases). The CDR3 covers 16 residues. CDR1 is SGDLS, CDR2 YYNGEE, per germline. V gave up 0 bases and J gave up 4 bases, with 11 bases separating them. CDR3: CASSVGPSGGANVLTF. The CDR3 DNA follows: TGTGCCAGCAGCGTAGGTCCCTCGGGGGGGGCCAACGTCCTGACTTTC.

This clone was counted ten times or more. The chain is built from TRBV2 and TRBJ1-3, with TRBD1 identical over 7 bases. Germline V gene sequence: CDR1 SNHLY, CDR2 FYNNEI. V was pared by 6 bases and J by 2 bases, with 4 bases of the junction left unmatched. The CDR3 spans 14 residues. This CDR3 is CASSFDRAGNTIYF. The DNA of the CDR3 is TGTGCCAGCAGCTTTGACAGGGCTGGAAACACCATATATTTT.